This TCR beta chain was sequenced during a study of Graves' ophthalmopathy and Graves' hyperthyroidism. About the study: Peripheral blood (taken before any treatment) was collected at initial diagnosis.

Exclusion covered patients with other autoimmune diseases or uncontrolled infections (as well as pregnancy or lactation). Reliance was placed on clinical symptoms, serum thyroxine, TRAb, thyroid ultrasound and orbital computed tomography for diagnosis. The authors amplified TCR beta CDR3 regions from RNA transcripts. HTBI primers primed a first-round RT-PCR, and a second-round multiplex PCR followed. TCRdb re-called the multiplex PCR reads with MiXCR, one entry per CDR3 protein. The sample lists 300,000 to 400,000 distinct CDR3 sequences, roughly 15% occurring once. The sample comprised peripheral blood. The clonotype comes from an adult man with Graves' ophthalmopathy.

In DNA, the CDR3 is TGTGCCAGCAGCTTTCGGCCCCTGCTCGGGGGAGCCACCTACAATGAGCAGTTCTTC. Translating it yields CASSFRPLLGGATYNEQFF. This rearrangement joins TRBV7-8 to TRBJ2-1; D is perhaps TRBD2 (6 bases). Trimming removed 3 bases from V and 2 bases from J, with 23 bases in between. The CDR3 extends over 19 amino acids. The V gene's germline CDR1 is SGHVS and CDR2 FQNEAQ.